Each of the 7 T cell receptor beta chains below was sequenced from the same sample in a study of human T cells and chemical hapten exposure. Regarding time point: patch test 1, 2 weeks after DPC sensitization. As to treatment: therapeutic diphenylcyclopropenone sensitization with weekly scalp DPC. TCRdb re-called the RACE reads through MiXCR, storing one row per CDR3 protein. The table lists approximately 90,000 distinct CDR3 sequences, under 15% of them singletons. This material consisted of whole blood, taken in connection with sensitization to the hapten diphenylcyclopropenone (DPC). These receptors were obtained from a woman in her forties with alopecia areata. Some clones in this sample may be carry-over from other donors' samples.

This clonotype has just a few counts. This sequence joins TRBV3-1 and TRBJ2-2; D is uncertain. Germline loops: CDR1 LGHDT, CDR2 YNNKEL (reference sequence). Trimming removed 1 base from V and 8 bases from J, with 17 bases in between. The CDR3 totals 16 residues. The CDR3 sequence is CASSQAQPRWRGELFF. CDR3 nucleotide sequence: TGTGCCAGCAGCCAAGCTCAGCCCCGATGGAGAGGGGAGCTGTTTTTT.

The rearrangement joins TRBV28 to TRBJ2-7, with a possible D match to TRBD2 (6 bases). This CDR3 region has 15 residues. Germline CDR1 MDHEN, CDR2 SYDVKM. The V end lost 4 bases, the J end lost 4 bases, and 17 bases lay between the germline ends. CDR3 in DNA: TGTGCCAGCAGTTATATCGGGGGAGTCCCTTACGAGCAGTACTTC. Its protein is CASSYIGGVPYEQYF. Supplemented by reference TRBV28 and TRBJ2-7, the full variable domain reads DVKVTQSSRYLVKRTGEKVFLECVQDMDHENMFWYRQDPGLGLRLIYFSYDVKMKEKGDIPEGYSVSREKKERFSLILESASTNQTSMYLCASSYIGGVPYEQYFGPGTRLTVT.

This clonotype has a handful of counts. J is TRBJ1-5 and V is TRBV28, with 10 bases matching TRBD1. Germline assignment: CDR1 MDHEN and CDR2 SYDVKM. The CDR3 totals 16 residues. J was trimmed by 2 bases and V by 0 bases; bases with no gene match: 1. The CDR3 coding sequence is TGTGCCAGCAGTTTATGGGGACAGGGGCGCAATCAGCCCCAGCATTTT. It codes for CASSLWGQGRNQPQHF.

This clonotype has a handful of counts. This rearrangement joins TRBV7-6 to TRBJ2-6; D not certain. The CDR3 has 16 residues. Trimming shortened V by 5 bases and J by 3 bases, and 14 bases separated the two germline ends. The V gene's germline CDR1 is SGHVS and CDR2 FNYEAQ. CDR3: CASSKDRLNGANVLTF. CDR3 nucleotide sequence: TGTGCCAGCAGCAAGGACCGCCTAAATGGGGCCAACGTCCTGACTTTC.

This clonotype came up a few times. The rearrangement joins TRBV12-3 or TRBV12-4 to TRBJ2-7; tentatively, D is TRBD2 (5 bases). The V end was cut by 3 bases, the J end by 9 bases, with 15 bases between. The CDR3 sequence is 13 residues long. CDR3 protein: CASSLEQAGVQYF. CDR3 bases: TGTGCCAGCAGTTTGGAGCAAGCCGGGGTGCAGTACTTC.

The table lists this clonotype with many counts. This rearrangement joins TRBV12-3 or TRBV12-4 to TRBJ1-2, with 10 bases fitting TRBD1. Germline trimming cut 5 bases from V and 4 bases from J; bases unmatched to any gene: 7. This CDR3 region has 15 residues. The DNA of the CDR3 is TGTGCCAGCAGTCCCGGGACAGGGGCAAGCTATGGCTACACCTTC. It yields the protein CASSPGTGASYGYTF.

This clonotype has a handful of counts. The chain uses TRBV28 and TRBJ2-5; D gene unclear. Trimming removed 6 bases from V and 2 bases from J, with 4 bases in between. Germline V lookup: CDR1 MDHEN, CDR2 SYDVKM. CDR3 length: 11 residues. The CDR3 sequence is CASRYQETQYF. CDR3 DNA: TGTGCCAGCAGATATCAAGAGACCCAGTACTTC. Complete variable domain (other parts from reference TRBV28 and TRBJ2-5): DVKVTQSSRYLVKRTGEKVFLECVQDMDHENMFWYRQDPGLGLRLIYFSYDVKMKEKGDIPEGYSVSREKKERFSLILESASTNQTSMYLCASRYQETQYFGPGTRLLVL.